The clone carrying this T cell receptor beta chain occurred a few times. Antigen specificity is unknown. The CDR3 covers 14 residues. Trimming removed 7 bases from V and 7 bases from J, with 20 bases in between. CDR1 is SQVTM and CDR2 is ANQGSEA in the germline V gene. This sample is drawn from a study of spatial heterogeneity in lung cancer. Study-wide results and limits: Compared with follow-up, resection was when ubiquitous expanded tumor TCRs appeared in blood more.

On each TCR cDNA molecule, a unique molecular identifier was present. From the 5' RACE reads, TCRdb called clonotypes with MiXCR, one entry per CDR3 protein. The sample contains some 100,000 distinct CDR3 sequences, roughly 10% of which appear only once. Regarding time point: sample taken at primary tumor resection. Whole RNA was taken from tumor, nontumor lung or frozen PBMC; it was then sequenced unsorted. The source material was PBMCs, sampled at surgery. The TCR comes from a male donor with early-stage non-small cell lung cancer. The J gene is TRBJ2-1, the V gene TRBV29-1, with D maybe TRBD2 (5 bases). CDR3 in amino acids: CSAQRVTRRNEQFF. CDR3 DNA sequence: TGCAGCGCCCAGAGGGTTACCCGACGGAATGAGCAGTTCTTC.